Sequencing of this T cell receptor (beta chain) was carried out in a study of identical twins (dated by TCRdb to 2016 to 2018). Some background on the complete study: To test whether fetal clonotypes persist, the study used deep sequencing on TCR alpha and beta repertoires from monozygotic twins, unrelated adults of various ages, and cord blood. Replicate twin experiments were performed at different times using different library preparation protocols to rule out contamination.

Receptor amplification or capture employed 5' RACE. TCRdb shows the sequencer as Illumina HiSeq 2000. A universal primer binding site was added through template switching, and the final cDNA carried a unique molecular identifier so that TCR cDNA molecules could be counted accurately. Specific primers in the conserved constant-segment region were used to synthesize first-strand cDNA for the TCR alpha and beta chains. To control for contamination, every cDNA library carried two barcodes: a SMART-Mk sample barcode plus Illumina barcodes. TruSeq adapter sequences and Illumina sample barcodes were added in two successive PCR steps. Sequencing of the TCR alpha and beta cDNA libraries was done on the Illumina HiSeq platform using custom primers. The study's processing was this. MiGEC was used to process raw reads and extract unique molecular identifiers, and MiXCR was used to find CDR3 positions. Recombination models were inferred per individual with the repgenHMM and IGoR tools using an EM algorithm. The analysis of shared clonotypes was done with the tcR package in R, with sharing normalized by the product of cloneset sizes. Out-of-frame nonproductive sequences were analyzed to study raw recombination free of thymic and clonal selection effects. TCRdb trimmed public reads at Q25 via fastp, called clones via MiXCR and kept in-frame beta chains. Every entry covers one CDR3 protein and lists the most common genes and DNA from its rows. For this entry, the V and J calls and clone size follow TCRdb and not the study's own pipeline. This sample comprises about 890,000 distinct CDR3 sequences, 9% to 15% of them detected only once. The ten largest account for 1.5% to 2% of the sample.

This clonotype was recorded only once. No cognate antigen has been identified for it. Base quality data are lacking; no much larger clone is found one base away. A single read makes a weak case. Every donor in the study was a healthy Caucasian. Three pairs of female monozygotic twins, all aged 18 to 29 years, were included in the twin cohort. Peripheral blood mononuclear cells were the source from which RNA for the TCR libraries was isolated. Beyond this particular receptor, the publication reports: Out-of-frame TCR alpha sharing in monozygotic twins was systematically underestimated by recombination models, whereas sharing between unrelated individuals was in agreement with the recombination models. Because the same donors could not be followed over many years, the conclusions relied on cross-sectional statistical analysis. Zero-insertion analyses could be partly confounded by invariant T cells such as MAIT and iNKT, although diverse VJ usage argued against such confounding for most clonotypes. Fewer insertions were carried by abundant cord blood beta clonotypes, a similar but weaker trend appeared in young adult naive repertoires, and no such trend appeared in memory repertoires. Excess twin sharing in beta out-of-frame sequences was weaker because fewer shared sequences lowered the signal-to-noise ratio. Out-of-frame TCR alpha sequences shared between twins showed an excess of low generation-probability sequences compared with coincidental sharing between unrelated individuals.

CDR1 and CDR2 (LGHDT, YNNKEL) derive from the germline V gene (reference sequence). The CDR3 numbers 18 residues from cysteine through phenylalanine. Only CDR3 DNA is held: 54 bases, read in frame from base 1. Trimming leaves V shorter by 0 bases and J shorter by 1 base, with the junction holding 9 bases beyond the gene matches. These data are also associated with another study on yellow fever vaccine responses in identical twins. The second study, in turn, reports: According to the authors, the vaccine-induced T cell response in identical twins seemed to be partly convergent and partly specific to each individual. In identical twins, the study followed T cell clones that responded to the vaccine with precision.

This receptor was obtained from a woman aged 18-30 years in good health. Specimen: PBMCs. The sequence is built from TRBV3-1 and TRBJ1-1, and 9 junctional nucleotides match TRBD1. The CDR3 loop reads CASSQEKWVTGGNTEAFF. The nucleotide sequence is TGTGCCAGCAGCCAAGAAAAATGGGTGACAGGGGGGAACACTGAAGCTTTCTTT.